The clone carrying this TCR beta chain was seen a few times. Its specificity is not known. MiXCR, applied by TCRdb to the 5' RACE reads, yields one record per CDR3 protein. This sample yields hundreds of thousands of distinct CDR3 sequences, of which 15% to 20% are seen a single time; about 7.4% belongs to the top ten. CDR1 is MGHRA and CDR2 is YSYEKL in the germline V gene. CDR3 length: 15 amino acids. Trimming stripped 4 bases from V and 0 bases from J, with 13 bases between. The entry originates in a study of T-cell memory formation after mild COVID-19. Study results and caveats: CD8+ contracting clones occupied EMRA, while CD4+ ones occupied mainly CM and EM. Balance between CD4 and CD8 was seen in clones contracting day 15 to 85, and a CD4+ lean was seen in later expanders.

The sequence was obtained from an adult woman who had mild COVID-19 (a few samples of this study predate the infection). Cell type and time point are not known. The gene calls are TRBV4-1 and TRBJ2-7; D is perhaps TRBD1 (7 bases). Sequencing input: PBMCs or a T cell subset sorted from them (not recorded which). This chain's CDR3 is CASSLRGESSYEQYF. As DNA, the CDR3 is TGCGCCAGCAGCCTCAGGGGGGAAAGCTCCTACGAGCAGTACTTC.